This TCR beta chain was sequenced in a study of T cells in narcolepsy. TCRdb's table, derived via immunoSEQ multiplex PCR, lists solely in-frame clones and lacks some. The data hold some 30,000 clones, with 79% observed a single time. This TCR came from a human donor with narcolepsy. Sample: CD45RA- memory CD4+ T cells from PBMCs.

The CDR3 DNA reads TGTGCCAGCAGCCCTAAATGGGCAGATACGCAGTATTTT. Translating it yields CASSPKWADTQYF. The chain joins TRBV7-9 to TRBJ2-3, with unresolved D. V was shortened by 5 bases and J by 4 bases, with 10 bases between the two germline ends. CDR3 length equals 13 residues. Germline-derived CDR1 and CDR2 are SEHNR and FQNEAQ (reference sequence).